One T cell receptor (beta chain) is described in this entry. No antigen is known for it. Those patients picked for sequencing had displayed CD8+CD57+ cell expansion on flow cytometry. The sample is drawn from a study of CD8+CD57+ T cells in acquired aplastic anemia. Notes on the study in general: Sharing between patients and controls was observed for 25 to 30 CD8+ CDR3 sequences.

According to the study, genomic DNA was the template for TCR beta VDJ and CDR3 profiling. TCRdb re-called the reads through MiXCR, storing one row per CDR3 protein. The sample has 220,000 or so distinct CDR3 sequences, 55% to 65% seen once. This receptor was obtained from a human donor with aplastic anemia. The sample comprised sorted CD4+, CD8+, or CD8+CD57+ T cells (not recorded which) from PBMCs.

The CDR3 loop reads CSVRLRGVVTYEQYF. The DNA for the CDR3 is TGCAGCGTACGACTGCGTGGGGTTGTGACCTACGAGCAGTACTTC. The chain recombines TRBV29-1 with TRBJ2-7; no clear D. CDR1 and CDR2 from the germline V gene are SQVTM and ANQGSEA. Trimming left V 6 bases short and J 2 bases short, with 20 bases between. The CDR3 extends over 15 amino acids.